These T cell receptor beta chains were read from a single sample in a study of T-cell memory formation after mild COVID-19. TCRdb passed the 5' RACE reads through MiXCR, listing each CDR3 protein once. This table holds about 300,000 distinct CDR3 sequences, less than 20% found once. Specimen: PBMCs or a T cell subset sorted from them (not recorded which). These receptors were obtained from a man between 18 and 29 years old who had mild COVID-19 (a few samples of this study predate the infection). Cell type and time point are not known. Both conserved end residues are part of each CDR3. D genes are given only for firm matches. Not all rows give a size; the values are once, few, many and, for expanded clones, a class.

j_call | clone_size | d_call | v_call | cdr3_aa | cdr3_nt
TRBJ1-5 | many | TRBD1 | TRBV7-2 | CASSDRVSNQPQHF | TGTGCCAGCAGCGACAGGGTTAGCAATCAGCCCCAGCATTTT
TRBJ2-5 | few | TRBD2 | TRBV7-8 | CASKRVRGGHQETQYF | TGTGCCAGCAAAAGGGTGCGGGGGGGACACCAAGAGACCCAGTACTTC
TRBJ2-3 | few | TRBD2 | TRBV20-1 | CSARDGRGATDTQYF | TGCAGTGCTAGAGACGGGCGGGGGGCCACAGATACGCAGTATTTT
TRBJ2-7 | . | TRBD1 | TRBV29-1 | CSVPSGDRGLTEQYF | TGCAGCGTTCCCTCAGGGGACAGGGGGCTTACCGAGCAGTACTTC
TRBJ2-4 | . | . | TRBV5-4 | CASSLADIQYF | TGTGCCAGCAGCTTGGCGGACATTCAGTACTTC
TRBJ1-2 | . | . | TRBV5-1 | CASSWGSNYGYTF | TGCGCCAGCAGCTGGGGATCTAACTATGGCTACACCTTC
TRBJ2-7 | few | TRBD1 | TRBV6-6 | CASSYSPGGVYEQYF | TGTGCCAGCAGTTACTCCCCAGGGGGAGTTTACGAGCAGTACTTC
TRBJ2-2 | few | . | TRBV6-6 | CASSYSANARELFF | TGTGCCAGCAGTTACTCGGCCAACGCCCGGGAGCTGTTTTTT
TRBJ2-5 | . | TRBD2 | TRBV6-6 | CASSYSISGAWETQYF | TGTGCCAGCAGTTACTCGATTAGCGGGGCGTGGGAGACCCAGTACTTC
TRBJ2-7 | . | TRBD1 | TRBV6-2/TRBV6-3 | CASSAPRGLYEQYF | TGTGCCAGCAGTGCCCCGAGGGGGCTCTACGAGCAGTACTTC
TRBJ1-3 | . | . | TRBV6-5 | CASSYARQALGGNTIYF | TGTGCCAGCAGTTACGCCCGACAGGCCCTCGGGGGAAACACCATATATTTT
TRBJ2-6 | . | . | TRBV6-5 | CASSYAGNSGANVLTF | TGTGCCAGCAGTTACGCAGGGAACTCTGGGGCCAACGTCCTGACTTTC
TRBJ2-1 | few | . | TRBV30 | CAWSVSESEQFF | TGTGCCTGGAGTGTATCGGAGAGTGAGCAGTTCTTC
TRBJ2-5 | few | TRBD2 | TRBV4-2 | CASSPRAAGVGETQYF | TGTGCCAGCAGCCCCCGGGCGGCGGGGGTCGGAGAGACCCAGTACTTC
TRBJ2-1 | . | . | TRBV20-1 | CSASGTYYNEQFF | TGCAGTGCTTCCGGGACTTATTACAATGAGCAGTTCTTC
TRBJ2-1 | few | TRBD2 | TRBV27 | CASSLPRLVGAGLSGGNEQFF | TGTGCCAGCAGTTTACCGAGGCTGGTAGGAGCGGGGCTAAGCGGGGGCAATGAGCAGTTCTTC
TRBJ2-2 | few | TRBD2 | TRBV10-3 | CAISGGLADTGELFF | TGTGCCATCAGTGGGGGACTAGCCGACACCGGGGAGCTGTTTTTT
TRBJ1-3 | few | . | TRBV7-2 | CASSFSGGINTIYF | TGTGCCAGCAGCTTCAGTGGCGGGATAAACACCATATATTTT
TRBJ1-1 | . | TRBD1 | TRBV7-6 | CASSLAQGATNTEAFF | TGTGCCAGCAGCTTAGCCCAGGGGGCGACGAACACTGAAGCTTTCTTT
TRBJ2-3 | few | . | TRBV4-3 | CASSQARNGDTQYF | TGCGCCAGCAGCCAAGCACGAAACGGGGATACGCAGTATTTT
TRBJ2-1 | . | TRBD1 | TRBV30 | CAWRGGTGLDNEQFF | TGTGCCTGGAGAGGGGGGACAGGGTTAGACAATGAGCAGTTCTTC
TRBJ2-7 | . | . | TRBV4-3 | CASSQDLNRVTYEQYF | TGCGCCAGCAGCCAAGATTTGAACAGAGTGACCTACGAGCAGTACTTC
TRBJ1-3 | few | . | TRBV6-5 | CASSYFPPEGSGNTIYF | TGTGCCAGCAGTTATTTCCCTCCCGAGGGGTCTGGAAACACCATATATTTT
TRBJ2-7 | many | . | TRBV4-3 | CASSQDGRGREQYF | TGCGCCAGCAGCCAAGATGGACGTGGTCGTGAGCAGTACTTC
TRBJ1-4 | . | . | TRBV4-2 | CASSQGGPNEKLFF | TGTGCCAGCAGCCAGGGGGGGCCTAATGAAAAACTGTTTTTT
TRBJ2-3 | . | TRBD2 | TRBV5-6 | CASSLETSGGPDTQYF | TGTGCCAGCAGCCTAGAGACTAGCGGGGGTCCTGATACGCAGTATTTT
TRBJ2-5 | . | TRBD2 | TRBV20-1 | CSARGTSRETQYF | TGCAGTGCTCGCGGGACTAGCCGGGAGACCCAGTACTTC
TRBJ2-7 | . | . | TRBV28 | CASSATGFGYEQYF | TGTGCCAGCAGCGCCACAGGGTTCGGCTACGAGCAGTACTTC
TRBJ1-5 | few | TRBD1 | TRBV7-2 | CASSDGQGAKTQHF | TGTGCCAGCAGCGACGGACAGGGAGCCAAAACCCAGCATTTT
TRBJ2-2 | . | . | TRBV5-1 | CASTWESGTGELFF | TGCGCCAGCACTTGGGAGTCGGGGACCGGGGAGCTGTTTTTT
TRBJ1-2 | few | . | TRBV20-1 | CSAREEQGLGYTF | TGCAGTGCTAGAGAGGAACAGGGACTCGGCTACACCTTC
TRBJ2-2 | few | TRBD2 | TRBV4-2 | CASSQGLAGGTDTGELFF | TGTGCCAGCAGCCAGGGACTAGCGGGGGGGACGGACACCGGGGAGCTGTTTTTT
TRBJ2-3 | . | . | TRBV12-3/TRBV12-4 | CASRKGTKELARF | TGTGCCAGCAGGAAAGGGACGAAGGAGCTTGCCCGTTTT
TRBJ2-3 | . | . | TRBV12-3/TRBV12-4 | CASSPRGWVGDTQYF | TGTGCCAGCAGTCCCCGGGGTTGGGTGGGAGATACGCAGTATTTT
TRBJ2-1 | few | . | TRBV7-7 | CASSLEGAPTHLNEQFF | TGTGCTAGCAGCTTAGAAGGGGCTCCCACCCATTTGAATGAGCAGTTCTTC
TRBJ2-5 | . | . | TRBV18 | CASSPRDRQETQYF | TGTGCCAGCTCACCTCGCGACAGGCAAGAGACCCAGTACTTC
TRBJ2-3 | once | . | TRBV19 | CATMWDNTDTQYF | TGTGCCACCATGTGGGACAACACAGATACGCAGTATTTT
TRBJ2-2 | . | . | TRBV7-2 | CASSLRGGNTGELFF | TGTGCCAGCAGCTTAAGGGGGGGGAACACCGGGGAGCTGTTTTTT
TRBJ2-1 | . | . | TRBV24-1 | CATGPPHEQFF | TGTGCCACCGGGCCCCCCCATGAGCAGTTCTTC
TRBJ1-1 | many | . | TRBV20-1 | CSARVGGANTEAFF | TGCAGTGCTAGAGTCGGGGGCGCCAACACTGAAGCTTTCTTT
TRBJ2-3 | few | . | TRBV12-3/TRBV12-4 | CASSFVLGGPPDTQYF | TGTGCCAGCAGTTTCGTACTAGGTGGGCCCCCAGATACGCAGTATTTT
TRBJ2-7 | many | . | TRBV4-2 | CASSQDSAFSGLDYEQYF | TGTGCCAGCAGCCAAGATTCGGCCTTCTCAGGATTGGACTACGAGCAGTACTTC
TRBJ2-5 | . | . | TRBV7-2 | CASSLGKTYRTSLQETQYF | TGTGCCAGCAGCTTAGGGAAGACTTACAGAACGTCCCTCCAAGAGACCCAGTACTTC
TRBJ1-1 | . | . | TRBV11-2 | CASTRRRGSGTEAFF | TGTGCCAGCACCCGAAGGCGGGGGTCCGGCACTGAAGCTTTCTTT
TRBJ1-2 | . | TRBD1 | TRBV5-1 | CASQLTGGFGYTF | TGCGCCAGCCAACTTACAGGGGGCTTTGGCTACACCTTC
TRBJ1-3 | few | . | TRBV12-3/TRBV12-4 | CASSQVGTASSGNTIYF | TGTGCCAGCAGCCAGGTCGGGACGGCGAGCTCTGGAAACACCATATATTTT
TRBJ1-2 | many | . | TRBV2 | CASTERGGDGYTF | TGTGCCAGCACGGAGAGGGGTGGAGACGGCTACACCTTC